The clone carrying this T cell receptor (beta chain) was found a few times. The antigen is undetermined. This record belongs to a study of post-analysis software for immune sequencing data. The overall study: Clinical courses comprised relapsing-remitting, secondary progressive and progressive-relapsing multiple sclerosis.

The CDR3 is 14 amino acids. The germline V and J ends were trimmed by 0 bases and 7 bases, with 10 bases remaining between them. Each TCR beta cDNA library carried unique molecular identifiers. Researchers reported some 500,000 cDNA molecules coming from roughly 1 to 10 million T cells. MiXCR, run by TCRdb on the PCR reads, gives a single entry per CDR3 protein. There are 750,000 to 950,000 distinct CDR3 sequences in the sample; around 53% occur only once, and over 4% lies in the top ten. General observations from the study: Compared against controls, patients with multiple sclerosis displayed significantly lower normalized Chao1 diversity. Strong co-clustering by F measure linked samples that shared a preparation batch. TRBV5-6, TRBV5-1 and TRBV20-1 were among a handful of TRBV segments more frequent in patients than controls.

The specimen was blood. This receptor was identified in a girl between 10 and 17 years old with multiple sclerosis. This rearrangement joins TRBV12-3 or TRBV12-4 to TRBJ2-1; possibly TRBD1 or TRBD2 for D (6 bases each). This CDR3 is CASSLARGGNEQFF. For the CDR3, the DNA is TGTGCCAGCAGTTTAGCGCGAGGGGGGAATGAGCAGTTCTTC.